This TCR beta chain comes out of a study of T cells in localized non-small cell lung cancer. Clones were read by immunoSEQ multiplex PCR, and TCRdb kept only the in-frame ones, dropping some. The sample has roughly 23,000 clones; about 90% are singletons. This clone came up once. The CDR3 length is 14 residues. V lost 5 bases and J 2 bases, leaving 12 bases between the germline ends. The germline CDR1 and CDR2 sequences are SEHNR and FQNEAQ (reference sequence). The V gene is TRBV7-9, the J gene TRBJ1-2; possible D gene TRBD1, 5 bases. The source material was peripheral blood, sampled before any cancer treatment. The source is a male donor older than 55 with stage I squamous cell lung carcinoma. Here the CDR3 reads CASSPPRANYGYTF. The CDR3 DNA follows: TGTGCCAGCAGCCCCCCCAGGGCCAACTATGGCTACACCTTC.